These 10 T cell receptor beta chains share one sample of origin, sequenced in a study of long-term antiretroviral therapy in people with HIV. Survey-level immunoSEQ v3.0 assays were run. The protocol was immunoSEQ multiplex PCR, while the TCRdb copy is restricted to in-frame clones and leaves out a portion. Of approximately 15,000 clones listed, 88% were seen once; the top ten hold around 10%. The sequenced sample was unsorted PBMCs, obtained 6.2 years after starting antiretroviral therapy. These receptors originate from a man aged 35-49 years with HIV.

V gene TRBV19 combines with J gene TRBJ2-1; TRBD1 might be the D (6 bases). The CDR3 loop spans 17 amino acids. The V end was cut by 4 bases, the J end by 8 bases, with 24 bases between. Germline CDR1 is LNHDA and CDR2 is SQIVND (reference sequence). The DNA for the CDR3 is TGTGCCAGTAGTAGCCCCAAATTCCGGGACACCAAACATGAGCAGTTCTTC. Translating it yields CASSSPKFRDTKHEQFF. The variable domain in full, completed from reference TRBV19 and TRBJ2-1, reads DGGITQSPKYLFRKEGQNVTLSCEQNLNHDAMYWYRQDPGQGLRLIYYSQIVNDFQKGDIAEGYSVSREKKESFPLTVTSAQKNPTAFYLCASSSPKFRDTKHEQFFGPGTRLTVL.

The V gene is TRBV30, the J gene TRBJ1-1; 11 bases align to TRBD1. The CDR3 loop spans 17 amino acids. Germline CDR1 reads GTSNPN; CDR2 reads SVGIG (reference sequence). Trimming cost V 1 base and J 4 bases; bases outside gene matches: 11. The CDR3 DNA sequence: TGTGCCTGGAGTGCCCCCATCGTAGGGACAGGGGGCACTGAAGCTTTCTTT. Its translation is CAWSAPIVGTGGTEAFF.

The chain uses TRBV5-6 and TRBJ2-5; TRBD2 matches at 15 bases. Trimming removed 2 bases from V and 5 bases from J; junction bases left unmatched: 1. The length of the CDR3 is 15 residues. CDR1 is SGHDT and CDR2 is YYEEEE in the germline V gene. CDR3 sequence reads: CASSLGTSGRETQYF. The CDR3 nucleotides read TGTGCCAGCAGCTTAGGGACTAGCGGGAGGGAGACCCAGTACTTC.

J is TRBJ2-3 and V is TRBV9; 10 nucleotides agree with TRBD2. Per germline, CDR1 SGDLS and CDR2 YYNGEE. CDR3 length equals 18 residues. With 3 bases clipped from V and 2 bases from J, the junction kept 12 bases outside the gene matches. The CDR3 bases are TGTGCCAGCAGCGCAGATCCTTTTAGCGGGAGGCCCACAGATACGCAGTATTTT. Its protein is CASSADPFSGRPTDTQYF.

The V gene is TRBV28, the J gene TRBJ1-2; D might be TRBD1 (5 bases). The V gene's germline CDR1 is MDHEN and CDR2 SYDVKM. There are 13 residues in the CDR3. The ends were cut back, 6 bases at V and 7 bases at J, with 15 bases in the middle. CDR3 region: CASRTGAISGYTF. As DNA, the CDR3 is TGTGCCAGCAGAACTGGGGCGATTTCTGGCTACACCTTC.

V usage is TRBV6-6 and J usage is TRBJ2-7, with D possibly matching TRBD1 (5 bases). V lost 6 bases to trimming and J lost 3 bases, with 9 bases between them. Germline V lookup: CDR1 MNHNY, CDR2 SVGAGI (reference sequence). There are 12 residues in the CDR3. The CDR3 nucleotides are TGTGCCAGCAGGGACATAAACTACGAGCAGTACTTC. The encoded protein is CASRDINYEQYF.

This clone was seen more than once but under ten times. Other DNA sequences in this specimen translate into the identical CDR3. The rearrangement uses TRBV11-2 and TRBJ2-2; a possible D gene is TRBD2 (6 bases). Deletions cut 1 base from V and 4 bases from J, with 7 bases between. The CDR3 sequence is 14 residues long. Germline V gene lookup returns CDR1 SGHAT and CDR2 FQNNGV. The CDR3 DNA reads TGTGCCAGCAGCTTAGTCGGGGGCACCGGGGAGCTGTTTTTT. Translated, it gives CASSLVGGTGELFF.

The rearrangement joins TRBV28 to TRBJ1-2, with D possibly being TRBD1 (5 bases). The CDR3 sequence is 11 residues long. The V end was cut by 4 bases, the J end by 10 bases, with 10 bases between. Looked up from germline, CDR1 is MDHEN and CDR2 is SYDVKM. The CDR3: CASSWRGTYTF. CDR3 in DNA: TGTGCCAGCAGTTGGAGGGGAACCTACACCTTC.

This sequence joins TRBV7-2 and TRBJ2-3, with TRBD1 matching 7 bases. CDR3 size: 16 residues. J gave up 1 base and V 0 bases, and 4 bases lay outside the gene matches. Germline V CDR1 and CDR2: SGHTA, FQGNSA. Here the CDR3 reads CASSLAPGGGTDTQYF. DNA for the CDR3: TGTGCCAGCAGCTTAGCACCAGGGGGAGGCACAGATACGCAGTATTTT.

V and J are TRBV28 and TRBJ2-7; D is uncertain. V lost 3 bases and J lost 5, with 5 bases in between. The CDR3 covers 11 residues. The V gene's germline CDR1 is MDHEN and CDR2 SYDVKM. In nucleotides, the CDR3 is TGTGCCAGCAGTTTCCGGGACGAGCAGTACTTC. It specifies CASSFRDEQYF. Looking up the rest from reference TRBV28 and TRBJ2-7 gives the full variable domain: DVKVTQSSRYLVKRTGEKVFLECVQDMDHENMFWYRQDPGLGLRLIYFSYDVKMKEKGDIPEGYSVSREKKERFSLILESASTNQTSMYLCASSFRDEQYFGPGTRLTVT.